Listed below are T cell receptor beta chains from one sample, sequenced in a study of OX40 agonist ivuxolimab in advanced cancers. This table comes from immunoSEQ multiplex PCR, and its TCRdb copy is limited to in-frame clones, with some not included. Of more than 55,000 clones listed, roughly 89% are singletons. The source was CD4+ or CD8+ T cells sorted from blood, collected in a trial of the OX40 agonist ivuxolimab. The receptor set was obtained from an adult with an advanced solid tumor such as melanoma, head and neck, liver or kidney cancer. Both conserved end residues are part of each CDR3. D genes are given only for firm matches. Some rows have no size entry. The others give once, few or many, or a class for an expanded clone.

V	size	D	J	DNA	CDR3
TRBV19	.	.	TRBJ2-7	TGTGCCAGTAGTCTATGCTACGAGCAGTACTTC	CASSLCYEQYF
TRBV6-6	.	.	TRBJ2-1	TGTGCCAGCAGTTACGTGCCTGACTACAATGAGCAGTTCTTC	CASSYVPDYNEQFF
TRBV2	.	TRBD1	TRBJ2-5	TGTGCCAGCAGTCCCGGACAGGGGCAAGAGACCCAGTACTTC	CASSPGQGQETQYF
TRBV6-4	.	TRBD2	TRBJ2-7	TGTGCCAGCAGATCTAGCGGGAGTATACACGAGCAGTACTTC	CASRSSGSIHEQYF
TRBV7-6	once	TRBD1	TRBJ2-7	TGTGCCAGCAGCTTAGGTCAGGGGGTCTACGAGCAGTACTTC	CASSLGQGVYEQYF
TRBV29-1	.	TRBD1	TRBJ2-5	TGCAGCGTTCACAGGGGACAAGAGACCCAGTACTTC	CSVHRGQETQYF
TRBV2	.	.	TRBJ1-6	TGTGCCAGCAGGGCACCCAGGGTTGTGGATTCACCCCTCCACTTT	CASRAPRVVDSPLHF
TRBV19	.	TRBD1	TRBJ1-3	TGTGCCAGTAGTATACCAGGGGGCCCTGGAAACACCATATATTTT	CASSIPGGPGNTIYF
TRBV5-8	few	.	TRBJ2-2	TGTGCCAGCAGCTTTCGAGGGAGGTTGGAGAACACCGGGGAGCTGTTTTTT	CASSFRGRLENTGELFF
TRBV10-1	.	TRBD1	TRBJ1-1	TGCGCCAGCAGTGAACCACAGGGGGCGCTTTGGAAGAACACTGAAGCTTTCTTT	CASSEPQGALWKNTEAFF
TRBV5-4	.	.	TRBJ2-1	TGTGCCAGCAGCACCGCTAACAATGAGCAGTTCTTC	CASSTANNEQFF
TRBV5-1	.	TRBD1	TRBJ2-3	TGCGCCAGCAGCTTGGGACAGGGGGCCCTCACAGATACGCAGTATTTT	CASSLGQGALTDTQYF
TRBV28	.	TRBD1	TRBJ2-7	TGTGCCAGCAGTGCCGAAAGGACAGGGGGGACCTACGAGCAGTACTTC	CASSAERTGGTYEQYF
TRBV10-3	.	TRBD2	TRBJ2-1	TGTGCCATCAGTAAACAACCCTCCCAACTAGCGGGAGACCGCTACAATGAGCAGTTCTTC	CAISKQPSQLAGDRYNEQFF
TRBV11-2	.	.	TRBJ1-6	TGTGCCAGCAGCTTAGGAAGCTCCTATAATTCACCCCTCCACTTT	CASSLGSSYNSPLHF
TRBV10-3	once	.	TRBJ2-2	TGTGCCACGGCCCCCCTACTGACAGCCACCGGGGAGCTGTTTTTT	CATAPLLTATGELFF
TRBV14	few	.	TRBJ2-5	TGTGCCAGCAGCCAGCACCAAGAGACCCAGTACTTC	CASSQHQETQYF
TRBV30	.	TRBD1	TRBJ1-4	TGTGCCTGGAGTGTAAACTCAGGGGGCAATGAAAAACTGTTTTTT	CAWSVNSGGNEKLFF
TRBV10-2	.	.	TRBJ2-7	TGCGCCAGCAGATCCGCGGGGACAGTCTACGAGCAGTACTTC	CASRSAGTVYEQYF
TRBV7-9	.	TRBD1	TRBJ1-1	TGTGCCAGCAGCTCGCAGGGGGGCACTGAAGCTTTCTTT	CASSSQGGTEAFF
TRBV19	.	.	TRBJ1-1	TGTGCCAGTGGTAACAGGGAGGGCACTGAAGCTTTCTTT	CASGNREGTEAFF
TRBV2	.	.	TRBJ2-5	TGTGCCAGCAGTGAACTCGGCGGTCGGCGAGAGACCCAGTACTTC	CASSELGGRRETQYF
TRBV28	.	.	TRBJ1-6	TGTGCCAGCACCGGGATCCATAATTCACCCCTCCACTTT	CASTGIHNSPLHF
TRBV18	.	.	TRBJ1-3	TGTGCCAGCTCACCGACGACAAGGGCATCGGGAAACACCATATATTTT	CASSPTTRASGNTIYF
TRBV19	few	.	TRBJ1-4	TGTGCCAGTAGTCTTCGGACGGACAATGAAAAACTGTTTTTT	CASSLRTDNEKLFF
TRBV5-1	.	TRBD2	TRBJ2-1	TGCGCCAGCAGCTGGACTAGCGGGTTGTACAATGAGCAGTTCTTC	CASSWTSGLYNEQFF
TRBV30	.	TRBD2	TRBJ2-3	TGTGCCTGGAGTAGAGGCCTAGCGGGAGAATCCGATACGCAGTATTTT	CAWSRGLAGESDTQYF
TRBV10-3	few	.	TRBJ1-1	TGTGCCATCAGTGAAAGAGAGAGTGAAGCTTTCTTT	CAISERESEAFF